The 15 T cell receptor beta chains below come from one sample, sequenced in a study of blood T cells in healthy people across ages. The use of a sample-barcoded 5' primer and a J-beta primer mix characterized a second PCR of roughly 7 to 12 cycles. In TCRdb, the 5' RACE reads were re-called with MiXCR into one record per CDR3 protein. This table holds around 820,000 distinct CDR3 sequences, around 25% found once. In addition, the sample was reused for a study of T cells of mothers and their children.

Sequencing was done on a sample of blood. The receptor set was obtained from a boy aged 5-17 years in good health.

The chain couples TRBV6-5 to TRBJ1-4; D is unclear. Trimming removed 5 bases at V and 4 bases at J, with 14 bases between. Germline assignment: CDR1 MNHEY and CDR2 SVGAGI. The CDR3 loop spans 15 amino acids. CDR3 amino acids: CASSPQPALNEKLFF. CDR3 coding DNA: TGTGCCAGCAGTCCGCAGCCCGCTCTTAATGAAAAACTGTTTTTT.

The V gene is TRBV7-8, the J gene TRBJ1-2; possible D gene TRBD1, 5 bases. CDR3 size: 13 residues. CDR1 SGHVS and CDR2 FQNEAQ come from the germline V gene. Trimming pared 5 bases from V and 8 bases from J, leaving 15 bases between. CDR3 coding DNA: TGTGCCAGCAGCCTCGCGGGGGGAAGCGGCTACACCTTC. Protein: CASSLAGGSGYTF.

A few counts support this clonotype. J is TRBJ2-7 and V is TRBV6-5, with D maybe TRBD1 (6 bases). Germline V gene sequence: CDR1 MNHEY, CDR2 SVGAGI. This CDR3 has 14 amino acids. V was pared by 4 bases and J by 2 bases, with 12 bases between. CDR3 sequence (DNA): TGTGCCAGCAGTTCAGGGGACAACCCCTACGAGCAGTACTTC. This codes for CASSSGDNPYEQYF.

The chain combines TRBV4-3 with TRBJ2-2; no clear D gene. The CDR3 is 17 amino acids. With 4 bases removed from V and 6 bases from J, the gap between germline ends came to 21 bases. Germline loops: CDR1 LGHNA, CDR2 YSLEER. CDR3: CASSRGGKGEWSGELFF. CDR3 bases: TGCGCCAGCAGCCGGGGTGGGAAAGGAGAATGGTCCGGGGAGCTGTTTTTT.

The chain links TRBV12-3 or TRBV12-4 to TRBJ1-2; TRBD1 is a possible D gene (5 bases). With 3 bases removed from V and 5 bases from J, the gap between germline ends came to 13 bases. The CDR3 consists of 14 residues. The CDR3 sequence is CASSLSWGAYGYTF. The CDR3 DNA reads TGTGCCAGCAGTTTGTCGTGGGGCGCTTATGGCTACACCTTC.

The rearrangement uses TRBV7-2 and TRBJ2-5; weak D call: TRBD2 (6 bases). With 4 bases removed from V and 0 bases from J, the gap between germline ends came to 12 bases. Germline CDR1 and CDR2: SGHTA and FQGNSA. CDR3 size: 15 residues. CDR3 amino acids: CASSYTSTYQETQYF. For the CDR3, the DNA is TGTGCCAGCAGCTACACTAGCACCTACCAAGAGACCCAGTACTTC.

The chain has TRBV7-9 and TRBJ1-1; D uncertain. Trimming took off 4 bases at V and 1 base at J, with 10 bases between the two ends. Germline V CDR1 and CDR2: SEHNR, FQNEAQ (reference sequence). The CDR3 sequence is 14 residues long. CDR3 sequence reads: CASSSDGENTEAFF. CDR3 nucleotides: TGTGCCAGCAGCTCCGACGGGGAGAACACTGAAGCTTTCTTT.

This clonotype was detected only a few times. V gene TRBV24-1 combines with J gene TRBJ2-1; D is uncertain. This CDR3 has 12 amino acids. From germline, CDR1 is KGHDR and CDR2 SFDVKD. V was pared by 4 bases and J by 7 bases, with 7 bases between. Written as DNA, the CDR3 is TGTGCCACCAGTGAAAGTCGGAATGAGCAGTTCTTC. It encodes CATSESRNEQFF.

A few counts support this clonotype. This chain joins TRBV4-1 and TRBJ2-4; maybe TRBD2 (7 bases). V shed 4 bases and J shed 8 bases, with 15 bases lying between them. The CDR3 runs to 14 residues. Germline assignment: CDR1 MGHRA and CDR2 YSYEKL. The CDR3 DNA reads as TGCGCCAGCAGCCCCATTAGGGGGGGGGACATTCAGTACTTC. Translation gives CASSPIRGGDIQYF.

This chain uses TRBV12-3 or TRBV12-4 with TRBJ2-3; TRBD1 or TRBD2 may be the D gene (5 bases each). The CDR3 is 15 residues long. V lost 5 bases to trimming and J lost 3 bases, with 15 bases between them. DNA of the CDR3: TGTGCCAGCAGTATTTTCGTCGAGGGGACAGATACGCAGTATTTT. This translates into CASSIFVEGTDTQYF.

This clonotype turned up a few times. The chain couples TRBV12-3 or TRBV12-4 to TRBJ2-3, with 12 bases matching TRBD2. The ends lost 3 bases at V and 3 bases at J; junction bases unmatched: 10. The CDR3 totals 18 residues. CDR3 nucleotides: TGTGCCAGCAGTTTCTCTGGACTAGCGGGGTTTAAGACAGATACGCAGTATTTT. It yields the protein CASSFSGLAGFKTDTQYF.

In this sample, this clonotype turned up a few times. The chain joins TRBV15 to TRBJ2-1; D is unclear. This CDR3 is built from 15 residues. Looked up from germline, CDR1 is LNHNV and CDR2 is YYDKDF (reference sequence). Trimming removed 0 bases at V and 0 bases at J, with 6 bases between. In DNA form, the CDR3 reads TGTGCCACCAGCAGAGACAAGCCCTCCTACAATGAGCAGTTCTTC. Translation gives CATSRDKPSYNEQFF.

This chain connects TRBV5-1 to TRBJ1-3, with a possible D match to TRBD1 (5 bases). Germline CDR1 is SGHRS and CDR2 is YFSETQ. The V end lost 2 bases, the J end lost 0 bases, and 9 bases lay between the germline ends. The CDR3 has 15 amino acids. CDR3 bases: TGCGCCAGCAGCTTAGACAGAATCTCTGGAAACACCATATATTTT. This encodes CASSLDRISGNTIYF.

The gene calls are TRBV4-3 and TRBJ1-6; D is undetermined. The V end was cut by 0 bases, the J end by 2 bases, with 17 bases between. This CDR3 contains 19 residues. The germline CDR1 and CDR2 sequences are LGHNA and YSLEER. The chain's CDR3 is CASSQDHIRICPYNSPLHF. For the CDR3, the DNA is TGCGCCAGCAGCCAAGATCATATTAGGATTTGTCCCTATAATTCACCCCTCCACTTT.

The chain is built from TRBV7-8 and TRBJ2-2; D possibly corresponds to TRBD1 (6 bases). Trimming cost V 6 bases and J 1 base, with 12 bases left between them. The germline V gene has CDR1 SGHVS and CDR2 FQNEAQ. There are 15 residues in the CDR3. The CDR3 region has the DNA TGTGCCAGCAGTCTAAGACAGGTGAACACCGGGGAGCTGTTTTTT. Translation: CASSLRQVNTGELFF.